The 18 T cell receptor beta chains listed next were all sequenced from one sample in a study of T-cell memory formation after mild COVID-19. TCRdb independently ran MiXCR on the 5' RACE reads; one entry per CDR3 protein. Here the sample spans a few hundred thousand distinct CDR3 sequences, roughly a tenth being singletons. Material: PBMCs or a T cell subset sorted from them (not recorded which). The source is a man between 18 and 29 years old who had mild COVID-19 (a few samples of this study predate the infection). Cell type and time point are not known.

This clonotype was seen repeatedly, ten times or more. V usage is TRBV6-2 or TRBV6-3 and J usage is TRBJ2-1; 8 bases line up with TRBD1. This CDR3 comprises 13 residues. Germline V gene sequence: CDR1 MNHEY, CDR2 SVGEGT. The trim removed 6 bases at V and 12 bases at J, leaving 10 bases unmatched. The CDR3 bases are TGTGCCAGCAGGGACAGGGAAATAGTAGTGCAGTTCTTC. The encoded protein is CASRDREIVVQFF.

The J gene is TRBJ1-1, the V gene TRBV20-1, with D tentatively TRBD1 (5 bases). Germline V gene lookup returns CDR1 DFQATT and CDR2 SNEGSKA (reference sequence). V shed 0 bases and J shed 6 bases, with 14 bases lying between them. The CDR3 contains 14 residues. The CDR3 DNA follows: TGCAGTGCTAGAGATCCGTGGGGGTCTGCTGAAGCTTTCTTT. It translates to CSARDPWGSAEAFF.

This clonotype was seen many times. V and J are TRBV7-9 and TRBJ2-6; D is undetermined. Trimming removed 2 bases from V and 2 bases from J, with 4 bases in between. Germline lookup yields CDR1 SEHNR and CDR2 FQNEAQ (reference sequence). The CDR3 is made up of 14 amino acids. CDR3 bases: TGTGCCAGCAGCTTAAGGCCTGGGGCCAACGTCCTGACTTTC. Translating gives CASSLRPGANVLTF.

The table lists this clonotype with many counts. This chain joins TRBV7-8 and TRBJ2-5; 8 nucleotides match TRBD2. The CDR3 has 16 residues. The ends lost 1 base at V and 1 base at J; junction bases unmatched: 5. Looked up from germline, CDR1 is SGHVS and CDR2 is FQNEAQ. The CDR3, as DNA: TGTGCCAGCAGCTTAGGAGGGCTAGCGGGCCAAGAGACCCAGTACTTC. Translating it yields CASSLGGLAGQETQYF.

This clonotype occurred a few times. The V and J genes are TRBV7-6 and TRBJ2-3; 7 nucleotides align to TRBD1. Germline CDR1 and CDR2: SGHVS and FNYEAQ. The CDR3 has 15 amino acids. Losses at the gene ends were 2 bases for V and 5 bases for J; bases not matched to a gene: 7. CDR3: CASSLPYRGQDTQYF. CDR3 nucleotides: TGTGCCAGCAGCTTACCCTACAGGGGTCAAGATACGCAGTATTTT.

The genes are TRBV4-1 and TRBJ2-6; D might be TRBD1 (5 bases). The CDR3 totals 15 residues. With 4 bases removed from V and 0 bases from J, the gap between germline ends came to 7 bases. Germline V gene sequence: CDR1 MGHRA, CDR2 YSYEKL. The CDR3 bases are TGCGCCAGCAGCCGGGGCGGCTCTGGGGCCAACGTCCTGACTTTC. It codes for CASSRGGSGANVLTF.

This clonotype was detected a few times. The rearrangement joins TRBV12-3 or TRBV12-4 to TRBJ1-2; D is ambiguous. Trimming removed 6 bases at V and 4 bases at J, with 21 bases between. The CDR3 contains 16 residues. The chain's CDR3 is CASRGIGIFTPYGYTF. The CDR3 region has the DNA TGTGCCAGCAGGGGGATCGGAATCTTTACCCCCTATGGCTACACCTTC.

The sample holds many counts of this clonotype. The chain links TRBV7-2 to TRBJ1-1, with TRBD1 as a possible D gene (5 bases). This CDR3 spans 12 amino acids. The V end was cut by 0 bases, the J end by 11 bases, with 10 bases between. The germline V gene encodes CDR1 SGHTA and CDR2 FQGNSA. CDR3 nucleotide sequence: TGTGCCAGCAGCTTAGCAGGAGGGGTGGCTTTCTTT. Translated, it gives CASSLAGGVAFF.

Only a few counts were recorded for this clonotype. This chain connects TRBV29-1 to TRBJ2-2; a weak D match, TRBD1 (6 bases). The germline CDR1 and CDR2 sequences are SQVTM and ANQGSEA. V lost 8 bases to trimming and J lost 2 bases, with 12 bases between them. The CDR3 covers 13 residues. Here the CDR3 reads CSYYRANTGELFF. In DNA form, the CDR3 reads TGCAGCTATTACAGGGCCAACACCGGGGAGCTGTTTTTT.

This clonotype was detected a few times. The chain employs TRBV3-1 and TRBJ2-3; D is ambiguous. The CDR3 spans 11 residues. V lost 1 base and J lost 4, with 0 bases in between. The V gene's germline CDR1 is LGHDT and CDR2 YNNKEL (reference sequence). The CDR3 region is CASSQADTQYF. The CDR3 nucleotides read TGTGCCAGCAGCCAAGCAGATACGCAGTATTTT.

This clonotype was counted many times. This CDR3 is CASSFGRGGAYGYTF. CDR3 DNA sequence: TGTGCCAGCAGCTTTGGGAGAGGGGGCGCTTATGGCTACACCTTC. The chain recombines TRBV7-9 with TRBJ1-2; 7 positions match TRBD1. Germline assignment: CDR1 SEHNR and CDR2 FQNEAQ (reference sequence). The CDR3 consists of 15 residues. With V trimmed by 3 bases and J by 5 bases, 9 bases remained unmatched.

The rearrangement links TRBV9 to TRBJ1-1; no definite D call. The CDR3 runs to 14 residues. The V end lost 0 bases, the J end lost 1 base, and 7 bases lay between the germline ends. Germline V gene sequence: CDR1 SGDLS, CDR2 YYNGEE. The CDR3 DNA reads TGTGCCAGCAGCGTAGACTGGCCGAACACTGAAGCTTTCTTT. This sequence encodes CASSVDWPNTEAFF.

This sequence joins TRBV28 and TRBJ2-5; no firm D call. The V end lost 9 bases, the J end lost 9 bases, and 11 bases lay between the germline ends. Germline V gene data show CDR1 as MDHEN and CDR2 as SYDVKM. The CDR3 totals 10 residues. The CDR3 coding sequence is TGTGCCAGACCGAGGTTGGCCCAGTACTTC. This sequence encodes CARPRLAQYF. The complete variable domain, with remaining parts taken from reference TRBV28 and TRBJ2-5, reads DVKVTQSSRYLVKRTGEKVFLECVQDMDHENMFWYRQDPGLGLRLIYFSYDVKMKEKGDIPEGYSVSREKKERFSLILESASTNQTSMYLCARPRLAQYFGPGTRLLVL.

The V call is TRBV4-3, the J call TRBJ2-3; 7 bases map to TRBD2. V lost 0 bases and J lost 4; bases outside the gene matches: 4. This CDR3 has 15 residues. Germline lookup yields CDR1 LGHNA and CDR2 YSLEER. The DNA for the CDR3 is TGCGCCAGCAGCCAAGAAGGGAGGGTGCCAGATACGCAGTATTTT. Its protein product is CASSQEGRVPDTQYF.

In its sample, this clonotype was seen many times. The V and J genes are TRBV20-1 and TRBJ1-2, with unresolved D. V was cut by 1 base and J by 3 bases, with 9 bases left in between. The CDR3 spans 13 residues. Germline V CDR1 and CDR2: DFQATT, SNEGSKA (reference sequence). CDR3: CSARAERDYGYTF. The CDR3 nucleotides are TGCAGTGCTAGAGCAGAAAGGGACTATGGCTACACCTTC.

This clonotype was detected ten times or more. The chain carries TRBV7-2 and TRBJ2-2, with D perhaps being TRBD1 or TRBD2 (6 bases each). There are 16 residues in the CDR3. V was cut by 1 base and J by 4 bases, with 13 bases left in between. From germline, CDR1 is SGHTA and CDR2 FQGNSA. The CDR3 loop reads CASSLVSGGRTGELFF. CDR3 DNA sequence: TGTGCCAGCAGCTTAGTTTCTGGGGGGCGCACCGGGGAGCTGTTTTTT.

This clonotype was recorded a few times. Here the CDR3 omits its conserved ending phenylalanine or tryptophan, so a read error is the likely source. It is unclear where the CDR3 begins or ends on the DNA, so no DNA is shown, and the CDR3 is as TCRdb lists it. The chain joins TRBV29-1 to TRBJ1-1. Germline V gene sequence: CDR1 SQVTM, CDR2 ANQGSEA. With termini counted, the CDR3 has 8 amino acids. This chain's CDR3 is CSVEGRPI.

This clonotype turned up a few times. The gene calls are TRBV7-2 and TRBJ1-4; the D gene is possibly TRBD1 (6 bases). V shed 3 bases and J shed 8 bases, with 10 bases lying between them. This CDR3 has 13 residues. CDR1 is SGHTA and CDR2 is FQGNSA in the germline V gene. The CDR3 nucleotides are TGTGCCAGCAGCTTCCAGAGGGGGGAAAAACTGTTTTTT. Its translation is CASSFQRGEKLFF.